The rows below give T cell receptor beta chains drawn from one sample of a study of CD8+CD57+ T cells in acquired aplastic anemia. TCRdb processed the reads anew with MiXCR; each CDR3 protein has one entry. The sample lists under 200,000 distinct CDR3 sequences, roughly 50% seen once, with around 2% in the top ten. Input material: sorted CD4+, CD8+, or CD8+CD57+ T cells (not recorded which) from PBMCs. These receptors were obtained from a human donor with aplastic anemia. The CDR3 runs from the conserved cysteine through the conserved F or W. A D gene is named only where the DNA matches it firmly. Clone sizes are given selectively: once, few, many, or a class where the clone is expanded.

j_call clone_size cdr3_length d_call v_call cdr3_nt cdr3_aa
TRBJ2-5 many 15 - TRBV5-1 TGCGCCAGCAGCTTCGCAACACCTACCCAAGAGACCCAGTACTTC CASSFATPTQETQYF
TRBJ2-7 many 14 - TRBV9 TGTGCCAGCAGCGTAGGGCCGACCTCCTACGAGCAGTACTTC CASSVGPTSYEQYF
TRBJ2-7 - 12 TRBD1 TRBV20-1 TGCAGACGCGGGACAGGGTTATACGAGCAGTACTTC CRRGTGLYEQYF
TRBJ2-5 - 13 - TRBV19 TGTGCCAGTAGTTGGCAGGGCCAAGAGACCCAGTACTTC CASSWQGQETQYF
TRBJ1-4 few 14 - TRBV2 TGTGCCAGCAGTGGCGGAGGGGTAGTGGGAAAACTGTTTTTT CASSGGGVVGKLFF
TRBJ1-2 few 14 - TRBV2 TGTGCCAGCTCAATGGGGGACACAGCCTATGGCTACACCTTC CASSMGDTAYGYTF
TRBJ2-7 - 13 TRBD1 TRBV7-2 TGTGCCAGCGGTTTACAGGGGGCTTACGAGCAGTACTTC CASGLQGAYEQYF
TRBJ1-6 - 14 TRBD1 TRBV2 TGTGCCAGCATGGGGGGACAGGGAAATTCACCCCTCCACTTT CASMGGQGNSPLHF
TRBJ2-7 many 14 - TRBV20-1 TGCAGTGCCTCAGGAACAGGGTCGGGCTACGAGCAGTACTTC CSASGTGSGYEQYF
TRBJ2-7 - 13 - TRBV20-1 TGCAGTGCTAGAGCCGGGCCTTCCAACGAGCAGTACTTC CSARAGPSNEQYF
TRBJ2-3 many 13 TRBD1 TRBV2 TGTGCCAGCAGCTCAAGGGGGCCAGATACGCAGTATTTT CASSSRGPDTQYF
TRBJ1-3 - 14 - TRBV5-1 TGCGCCAGCAGCTTGGAAGTTTCTGGAAACACGATATATTTT CASSLEVSGNTIYF
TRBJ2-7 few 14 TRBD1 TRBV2 TGTGCCAGCAGTGGAGGGACAGGGGCCTACGAGCAGTACTTC CASSGGTGAYEQYF
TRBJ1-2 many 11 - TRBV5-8 TGTGCCAGCCAGAGGGACTATGGCTACACCTTC CASQRDYGYTF
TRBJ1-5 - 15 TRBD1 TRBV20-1 TGCAGTGTCCGGACAGGGGGAAGTAGCAATCAGCCCCAGCATTTT CSVRTGGSSNQPQHF